The sequence of this T cell receptor (beta chain) was determined in a study of T-cell memory formation after mild COVID-19. Turning to the study itself: Clusters of TCRs were largely donor specific.

TCRdb re-derived calls from the 5' RACE reads in MiXCR, one entry per CDR3 protein. Seen here are approximately 490,000 distinct CDR3 sequences, roughly 22% observed once, and the top ten hold around an eighth. Unmatched junction bases numbered 9, after V lost 3 bases and J lost 7 bases. This CDR3 has 15 residues. Per the germline V gene, CDR1 is SGHTA and CDR2 is FQGNSA. This receptor was identified in an adult woman who had mild COVID-19 (a few samples of this study predate the infection). Cell type and time point are not known. The sequencing sample was made of PBMCs or a T cell subset sorted from them (not recorded which). The chain has TRBV7-2 and TRBJ2-1, with TRBD2 matching 7 bases. This CDR3 is CASSFSSSGDNEQFF. The CDR3 nucleotides are TGTGCCAGCAGCTTTTCTTCTAGCGGAGATAATGAGCAGTTCTTC.